The present T cell receptor beta chain was sequenced within a study of CD8+ T cells in alopecia areata. Study-level results: Tofacitinib significantly brought down scalp clonality and expanded CD8+ clones among top 100.

RNA extraction and reverse transcription yielded cDNA as sequencing template. This table comes from immunoSEQ multiplex PCR, and its TCRdb copy is limited to in-frame clones, with some not included. The sample has about 160,000 clones, 55% to 75% seen once; the top ten hold approximately 15%. Of note for this clone: Its antigen is currently unknown.

V shed 0 bases and J shed 6 bases, with 16 bases lying between them. CDR3 length: 15 residues. Germline V gene lookup returns CDR1 SGHNT and CDR2 YYREEE (reference sequence). Treatment of the sample: oral pan-JAK inhibitor, 5-10 mg twice daily. Sorted out of PBMCs were CD4+ T cells and CD8+ T cells. The clonotype originates from a human donor with alopecia areata. The chain couples TRBV5-4 to TRBJ2-7; D perhaps matches TRBD1 (5 bases). The sequenced sample was CD4+ T cells sorted from blood, obtained at week 24, from a patient treated with tofacitinib. DNA of the CDR3: TGTGCCAGCAGCTTGGGATCGGCAGGGCTTGGCGAGCAGTACTTC. It is translated as CASSLGSAGLGEQYF.